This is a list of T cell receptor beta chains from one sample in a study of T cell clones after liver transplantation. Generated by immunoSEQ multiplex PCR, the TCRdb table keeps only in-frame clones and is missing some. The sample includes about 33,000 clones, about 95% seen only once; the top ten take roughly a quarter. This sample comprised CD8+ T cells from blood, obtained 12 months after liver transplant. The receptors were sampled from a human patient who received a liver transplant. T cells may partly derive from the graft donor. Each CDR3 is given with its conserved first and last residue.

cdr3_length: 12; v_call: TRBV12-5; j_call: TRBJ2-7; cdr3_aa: CASGLSSYEQYF
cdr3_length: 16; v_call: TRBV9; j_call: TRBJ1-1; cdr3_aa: CASSVVPSGAIAEAFF
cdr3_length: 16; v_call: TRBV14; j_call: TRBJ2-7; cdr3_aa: CASSQGSASFSYEQYF
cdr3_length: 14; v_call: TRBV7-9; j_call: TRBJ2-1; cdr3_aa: CASRTGTSYNEQFF
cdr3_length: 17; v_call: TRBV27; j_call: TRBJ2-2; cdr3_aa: CASSPLDNLKSAGELFF
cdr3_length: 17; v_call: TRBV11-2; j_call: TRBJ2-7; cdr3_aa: CASSLVSGLGSSYEQYF
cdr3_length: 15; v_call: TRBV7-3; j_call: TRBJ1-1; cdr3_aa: CASSLTGGAGSEAFF
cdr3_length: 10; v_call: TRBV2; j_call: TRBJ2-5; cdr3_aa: CASRGGTQYF
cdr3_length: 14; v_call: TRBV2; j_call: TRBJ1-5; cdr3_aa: CASSPDTRNQPQHF
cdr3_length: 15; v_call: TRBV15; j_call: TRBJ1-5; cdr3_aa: CATGIRGQPNQPQHF
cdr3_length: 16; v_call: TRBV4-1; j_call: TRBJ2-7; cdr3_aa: CASSQEGQGWTYEQYF
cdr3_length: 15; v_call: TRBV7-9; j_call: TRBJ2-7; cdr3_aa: CASSGTGWGVGEQYF
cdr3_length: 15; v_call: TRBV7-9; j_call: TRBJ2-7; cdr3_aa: CASSGLAGISYEQYF
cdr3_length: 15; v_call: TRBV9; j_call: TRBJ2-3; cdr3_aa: CASSIRGGGTDTQYF
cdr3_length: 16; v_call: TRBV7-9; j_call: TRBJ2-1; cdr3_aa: CAGWGLASFLGNEQFF
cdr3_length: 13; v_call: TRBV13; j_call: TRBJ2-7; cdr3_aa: CATSTGGIHEQYF
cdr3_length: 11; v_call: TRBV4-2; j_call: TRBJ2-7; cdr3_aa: CASSQEREQYF
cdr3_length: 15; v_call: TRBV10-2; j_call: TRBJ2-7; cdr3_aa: CASSESGLAGYEQYF
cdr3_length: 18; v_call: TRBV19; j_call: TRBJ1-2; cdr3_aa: CASSIAPQDGSWAYGYTF
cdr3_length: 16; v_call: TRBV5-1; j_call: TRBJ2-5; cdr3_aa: CASSPAVGAGKETQYF
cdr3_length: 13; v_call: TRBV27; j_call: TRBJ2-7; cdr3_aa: CASSFGQAYEQYF
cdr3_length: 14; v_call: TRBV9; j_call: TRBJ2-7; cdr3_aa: CASSVRDWGWEQYF
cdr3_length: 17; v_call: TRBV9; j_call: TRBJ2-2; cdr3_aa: CASSTHREGANTGELFF
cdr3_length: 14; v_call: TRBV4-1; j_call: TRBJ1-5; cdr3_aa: CASSHGQGRQPQHF
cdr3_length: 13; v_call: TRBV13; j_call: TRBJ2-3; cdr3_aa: CASSYDRSDTQYF
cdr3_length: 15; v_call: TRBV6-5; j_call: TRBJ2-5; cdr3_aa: CASRRLAGGRETQYF
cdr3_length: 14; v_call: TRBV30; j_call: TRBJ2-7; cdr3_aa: CAWSPLRGLDEQYF
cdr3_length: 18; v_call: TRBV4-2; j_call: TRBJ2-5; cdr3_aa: CASSQDSGASGRFETQYF
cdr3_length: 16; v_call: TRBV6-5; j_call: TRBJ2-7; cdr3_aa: CASSYSGGNKLYEQYF
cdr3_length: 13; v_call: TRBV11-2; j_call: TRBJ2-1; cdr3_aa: CASSQWTYNEQFF
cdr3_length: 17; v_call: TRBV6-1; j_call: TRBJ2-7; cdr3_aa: CASSEAGGDRWPYEQYF
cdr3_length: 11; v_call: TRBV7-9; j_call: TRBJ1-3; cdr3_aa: CASRLGDTIYF
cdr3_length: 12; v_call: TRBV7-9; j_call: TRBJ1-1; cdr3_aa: CASSPANTEAFF
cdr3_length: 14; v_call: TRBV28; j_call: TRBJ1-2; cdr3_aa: CASGQDRGDYGYTF
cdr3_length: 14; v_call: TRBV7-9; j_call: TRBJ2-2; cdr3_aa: CASTRQIRTGELFF
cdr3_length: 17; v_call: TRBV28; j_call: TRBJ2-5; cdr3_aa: CASSQLFERQDQETQYF
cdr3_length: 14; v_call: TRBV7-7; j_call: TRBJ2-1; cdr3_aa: CASSNRDLDNEQFF
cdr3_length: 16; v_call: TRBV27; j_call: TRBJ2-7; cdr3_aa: CASSQGPGQGIWEQYF
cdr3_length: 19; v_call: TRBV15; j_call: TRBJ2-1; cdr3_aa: CATSREKGLAGIIYNEQFF
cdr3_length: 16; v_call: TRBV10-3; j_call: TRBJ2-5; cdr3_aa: CAISESAGELAETQYF
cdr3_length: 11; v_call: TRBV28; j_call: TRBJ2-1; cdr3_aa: CASTQINEQFF
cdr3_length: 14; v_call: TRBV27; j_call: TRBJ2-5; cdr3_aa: CASSLSHRSETQYF
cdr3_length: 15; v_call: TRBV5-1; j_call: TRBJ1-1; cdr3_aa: CASSLDEGPNTEAFF
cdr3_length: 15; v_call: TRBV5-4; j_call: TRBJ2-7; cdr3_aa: CASSSDSGRVNEQYF
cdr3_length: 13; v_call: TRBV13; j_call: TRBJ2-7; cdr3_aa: CASSLGQSYEQYF
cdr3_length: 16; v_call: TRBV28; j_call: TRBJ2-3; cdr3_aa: CASRGQAILSTDTQYF
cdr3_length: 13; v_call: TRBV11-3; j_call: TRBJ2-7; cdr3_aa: CASSSGQRNEQYF
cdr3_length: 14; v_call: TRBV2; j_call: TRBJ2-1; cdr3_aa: CASSGSGGRGEQFF
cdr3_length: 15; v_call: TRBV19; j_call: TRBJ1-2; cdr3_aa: CASSSTRTGLYGYTF
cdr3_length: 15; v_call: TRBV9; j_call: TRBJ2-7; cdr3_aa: CASSLGQGLTYEQYF
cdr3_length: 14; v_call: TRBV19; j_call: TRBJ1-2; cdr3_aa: CASSITTEAGGYTF